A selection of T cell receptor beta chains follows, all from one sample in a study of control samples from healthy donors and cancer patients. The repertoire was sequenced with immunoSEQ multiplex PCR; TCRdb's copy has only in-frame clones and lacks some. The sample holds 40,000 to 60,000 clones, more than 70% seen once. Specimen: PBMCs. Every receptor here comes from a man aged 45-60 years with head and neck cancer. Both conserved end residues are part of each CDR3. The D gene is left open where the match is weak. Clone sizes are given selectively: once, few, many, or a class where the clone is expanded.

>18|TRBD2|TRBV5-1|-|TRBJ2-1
CASSLVGLTGGSVNEQFF
TGCGCCAGCAGCTTGGTGGGCCTAACGGGGGGAAGTGTGAATGAGCAGTTCTTC
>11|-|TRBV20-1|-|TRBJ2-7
CSVRTVLEQYF
TGCAGTGTTCGGACGGTCCTCGAGCAGTACTTC
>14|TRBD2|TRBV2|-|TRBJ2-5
CASSRGGAWETQYF
TGTGCCAGCAGCCGCGGGGGGGCCTGGGAGACCCAGTACTTC
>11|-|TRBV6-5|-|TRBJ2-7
CASSYKHSWHF
TGTGCCAGCAGTTACAAGCACTCCTGGCACTTC
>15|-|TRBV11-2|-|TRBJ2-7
CASSLGRGSVYEQYF
TGTGCCAGCAGCTTGGGCCGCGGGTCGGTTTACGAGCAGTACTTC
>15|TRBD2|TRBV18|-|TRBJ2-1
CASSTGTSGRGEQFF
TGTGCCAGCTCAACCGGGACTAGCGGGAGGGGTGAGCAGTTCTTC
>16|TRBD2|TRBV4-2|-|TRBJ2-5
CASSQGLAGGGETQYF
TGTGCCAGCAGCCAGGGACTAGCGGGTGGAGGAGAGACCCAGTACTTC
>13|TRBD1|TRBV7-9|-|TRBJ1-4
CASGDRANEKLFF
TGTGCCAGCGGGGACAGAGCTAATGAAAAACTGTTTTTT
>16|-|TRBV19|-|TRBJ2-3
CASNRRGALGTDTQYF
TGTGCCAGTAATCGCCGAGGGGCGTTAGGCACAGATACGCAGTATTTT
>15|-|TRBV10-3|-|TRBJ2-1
CAISESRGGHNEQFF
TGTGCCATCAGTGAGTCTAGGGGGGGGCACAATGAGCAGTTCTTC
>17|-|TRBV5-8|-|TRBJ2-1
CASSLIGAQGSYNEQFF
TGTGCCAGCAGCCTCATCGGGGCCCAGGGCTCCTACAATGAGCAGTTCTTC
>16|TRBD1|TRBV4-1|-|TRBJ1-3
CASSQEQTGVKNTIYF
TGCGCCAGCAGCCAGGAACAGACAGGGGTGAAAAACACCATATATTTT
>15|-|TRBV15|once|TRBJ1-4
CATSARRGAIRKLFF
TGTGCCACCAGCGCCCGAAGGGGCGCGATCCGAAAACTGTTTTTT
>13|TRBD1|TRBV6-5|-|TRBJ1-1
CASSRDRRDEAFF
TGTGCCAGCAGTAGGGACAGGAGGGATGAAGCTTTCTTT
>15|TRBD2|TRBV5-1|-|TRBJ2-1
CASSTTSGRHPEQFF
TGCGCCAGCAGCACTACTAGCGGGAGGCATCCTGAGCAGTTCTTC
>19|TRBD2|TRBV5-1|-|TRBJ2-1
CASTQAGGTSGRGYNEQFF
TGCGCCAGCACCCAGGCCGGGGGGACTAGCGGGAGAGGGTACAATGAGCAGTTCTTC
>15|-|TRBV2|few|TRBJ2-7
CASSGSRGPSYEQYF
TGTGCCAGCAGCGGGTCGCGGGGGCCTTCCTACGAGCAGTACTTC
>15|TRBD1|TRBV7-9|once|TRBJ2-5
CASSPRDSYQETQYF
TGTGCCAGCAGCCCCCGGGACAGCTACCAAGAGACCCAGTACTTC
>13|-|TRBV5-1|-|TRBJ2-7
CASSLGQSYEQYF
TGCGCCAGCAGCTTGGGCCAGTCCTACGAGCAGTACTTC